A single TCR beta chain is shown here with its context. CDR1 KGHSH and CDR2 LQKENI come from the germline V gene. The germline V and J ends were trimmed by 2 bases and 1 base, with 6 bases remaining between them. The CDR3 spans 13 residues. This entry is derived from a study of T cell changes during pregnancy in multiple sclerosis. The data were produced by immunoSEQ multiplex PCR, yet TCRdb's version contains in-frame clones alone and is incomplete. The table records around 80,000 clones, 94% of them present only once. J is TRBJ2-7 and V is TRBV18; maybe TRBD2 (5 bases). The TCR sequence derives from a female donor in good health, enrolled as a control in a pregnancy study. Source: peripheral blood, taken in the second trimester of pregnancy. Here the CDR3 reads CASSPGESYEQYF. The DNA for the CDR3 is TGTGCCAGCTCACCAGGGGAGTCCTACGAGCAGTACTTC.